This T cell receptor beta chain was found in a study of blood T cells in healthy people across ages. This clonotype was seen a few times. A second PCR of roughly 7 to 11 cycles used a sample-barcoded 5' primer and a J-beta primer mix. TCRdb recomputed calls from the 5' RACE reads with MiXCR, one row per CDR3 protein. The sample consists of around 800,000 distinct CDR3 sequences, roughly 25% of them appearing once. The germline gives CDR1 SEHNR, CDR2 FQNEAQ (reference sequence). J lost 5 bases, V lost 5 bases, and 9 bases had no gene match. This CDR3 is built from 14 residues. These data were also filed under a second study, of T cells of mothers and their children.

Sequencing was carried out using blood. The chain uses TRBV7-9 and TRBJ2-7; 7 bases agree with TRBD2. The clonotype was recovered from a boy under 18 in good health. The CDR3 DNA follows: TGTGCCAGCAGCCCTCCAACTAGCGCCCACGAGCAGTACTTC. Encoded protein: CASSPPTSAHEQYF. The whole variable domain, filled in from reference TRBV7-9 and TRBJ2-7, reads DTGVSQNPRHKITKRGQNVTFRCDPISEHNRLYWYRQTLGQGPEFLTYFQNEAQLEKSRLLSDRFSAERPKGSFSTLEIQRTEQGDSAMYLCASSPPTSAHEQYFGPGTRLTVT.